The sequence of this T cell receptor (beta chain) was determined in a study of control samples from healthy donors and cancer patients. Assay: immunoSEQ multiplex PCR; the TCRdb copy retains only in-frame clones and omits some. Among 150,000 to 200,000 clones listed, about 92% were seen once. Trimming removed 0 bases from V and 4 bases from J, with 5 bases in between. CDR3 length equals 13 residues. Germline CDR1 and CDR2: SGDLS and YYNGEE. J is TRBJ1-3 and V is TRBV9, with D hard to call. What was sequenced was blood. This sequence was found in a man aged 30-40 years in good health. CDR3 sequence reads: CASSVEYGNTIYF. CDR3 coding DNA: TGTGCCAGCAGCGTAGAGTACGGAAACACCATATATTTT.